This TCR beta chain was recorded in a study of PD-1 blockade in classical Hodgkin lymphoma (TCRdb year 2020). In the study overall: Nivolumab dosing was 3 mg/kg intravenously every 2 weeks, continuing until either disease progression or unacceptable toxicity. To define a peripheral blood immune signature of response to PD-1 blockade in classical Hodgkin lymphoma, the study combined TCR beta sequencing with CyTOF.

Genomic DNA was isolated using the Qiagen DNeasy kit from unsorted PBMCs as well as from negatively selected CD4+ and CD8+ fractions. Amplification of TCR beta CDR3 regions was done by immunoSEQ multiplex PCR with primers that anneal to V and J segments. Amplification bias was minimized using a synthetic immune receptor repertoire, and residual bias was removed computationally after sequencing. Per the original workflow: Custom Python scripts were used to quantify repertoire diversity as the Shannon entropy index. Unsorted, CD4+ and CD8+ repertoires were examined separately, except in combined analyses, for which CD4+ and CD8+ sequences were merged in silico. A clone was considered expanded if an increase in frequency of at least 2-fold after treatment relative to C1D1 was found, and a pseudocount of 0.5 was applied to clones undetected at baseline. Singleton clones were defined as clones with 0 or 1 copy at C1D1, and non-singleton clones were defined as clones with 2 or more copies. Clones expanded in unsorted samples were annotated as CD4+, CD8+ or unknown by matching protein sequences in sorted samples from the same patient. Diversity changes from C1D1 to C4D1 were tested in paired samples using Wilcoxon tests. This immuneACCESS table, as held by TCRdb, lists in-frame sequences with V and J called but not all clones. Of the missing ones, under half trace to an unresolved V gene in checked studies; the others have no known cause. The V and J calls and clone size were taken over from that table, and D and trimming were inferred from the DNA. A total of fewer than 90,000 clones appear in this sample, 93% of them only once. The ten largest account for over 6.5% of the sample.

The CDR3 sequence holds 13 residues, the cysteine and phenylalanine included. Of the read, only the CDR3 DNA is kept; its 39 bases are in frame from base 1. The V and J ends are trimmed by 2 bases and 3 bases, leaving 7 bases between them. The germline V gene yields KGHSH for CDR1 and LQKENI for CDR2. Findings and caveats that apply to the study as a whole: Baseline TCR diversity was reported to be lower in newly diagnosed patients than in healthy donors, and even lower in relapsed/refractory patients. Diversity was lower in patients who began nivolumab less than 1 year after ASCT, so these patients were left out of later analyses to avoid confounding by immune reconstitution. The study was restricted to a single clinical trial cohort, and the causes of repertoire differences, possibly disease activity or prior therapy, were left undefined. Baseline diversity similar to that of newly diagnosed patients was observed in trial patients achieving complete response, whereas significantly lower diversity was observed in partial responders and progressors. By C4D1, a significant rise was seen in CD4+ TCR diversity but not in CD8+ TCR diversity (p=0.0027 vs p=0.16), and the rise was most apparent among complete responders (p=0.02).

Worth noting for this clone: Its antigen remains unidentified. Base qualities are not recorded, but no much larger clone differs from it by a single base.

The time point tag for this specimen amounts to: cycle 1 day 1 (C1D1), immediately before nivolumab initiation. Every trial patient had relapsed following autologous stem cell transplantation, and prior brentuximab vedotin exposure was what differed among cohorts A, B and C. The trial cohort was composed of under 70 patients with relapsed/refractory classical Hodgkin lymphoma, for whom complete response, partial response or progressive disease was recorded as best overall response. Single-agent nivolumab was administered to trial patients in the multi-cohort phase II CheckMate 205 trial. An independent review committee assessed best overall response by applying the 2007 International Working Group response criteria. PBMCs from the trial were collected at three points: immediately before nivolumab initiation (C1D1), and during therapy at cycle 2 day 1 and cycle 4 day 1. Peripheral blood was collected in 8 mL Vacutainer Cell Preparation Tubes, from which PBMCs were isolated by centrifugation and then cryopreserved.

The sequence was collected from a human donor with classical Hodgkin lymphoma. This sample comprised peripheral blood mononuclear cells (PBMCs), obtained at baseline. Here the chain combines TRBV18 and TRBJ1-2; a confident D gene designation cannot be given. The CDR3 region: CASSPGFDYGYTF. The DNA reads TGTGCCAGCTCACCAGGGTTTGACTATGGCTACACCTTC.